This T cell receptor beta chain was found in a study of cytomegalovirus exposure and HLA in healthy donors. For the study at large: Some 90 million unique TCRs from HLA-typed donors were held in an early data release.

This CDR3 has 15 amino acids. V was shortened by 3 bases and J by 4 bases, with 16 bases between the two germline ends. The germline CDR1 and CDR2 sequences are SGDLS and YYNGEE. The PCR had 60 Vbeta and 13 Jbeta primers. Method: immunoSEQ multiplex PCR; TCRdb's copy keeps in-frame clones and lacks some. The table records some 130,000 clones, 60% to 75% of them present only once. Whole-study results and caveats: Serostatus for CMV was the only available immune exposure information. Earlier analysis yielded a pattern in which most TCR beta V segments were productive about 90% or about 30% of the time. The study designated 150 to 200 TCR beta chains cytomegalovirus-associated.

Notes on this clone: Its antigen is as yet unknown.

The material sequenced was PBMCs. This clonotype originated in a man between 25 and 39 years old in good health and CMV-seronegative. The chain has TRBV9 and TRBJ1-1, with D perhaps matching TRBD1 (6 bases). CDR3 bases: TGTGCCAGCAGCGGGGGGGGGCGGGGAGGCACTGAAGCTTTCTTT. Its protein product is CASSGGGRGGTEAFF.